This T cell receptor beta chain was retrieved from a study of blood T cell repertoires in COVID-19. Study as a whole: Samples representing acute and convalescent COVID-19 were sourced from the United States, Italy and Spain. From T cells, B-cell-depleted T cells, or PBMCs came the material, which was cDNA or gDNA.

CDR3 length equals 18 residues. With V trimmed by 4 bases and J by 5 bases, 13 bases remained unmatched. Germline values: CDR1 SGHAT, CDR2 FQNNGV. The Seattle site enrolled patients during active infection and followed them longitudinally. TCRdb's table, derived via immunoSEQ multiplex PCR, lists solely in-frame clones and lacks some. Of 100,000 to 150,000 clones in the sample, around 85% were seen once. The TCR was taken from a man under 40 with COVID-19, enrolled during active disease. The rearrangement links TRBV11-2 to TRBJ2-5, with TRBD2 matching over 13 bases. Sequenced input: peripheral blood. The CDR3 nucleotides read TGTGCCAGCAGCTCTTTCACTAGCGGGGGGGCCCGAAAGGAGACCCAGTACTTC. Its protein product is CASSSFTSGGARKETQYF.